Below are 24 T cell receptor beta chains sequenced from a single sample in a study of human T cells and chemical hapten exposure. Indicated time point: patch test 2, 6 weeks after DPC sensitization. Treatment described: therapeutic diphenylcyclopropenone sensitization with weekly scalp DPC. TCRdb passed the RACE reads through MiXCR, listing each CDR3 protein once. The table shows some 54,000 distinct CDR3 sequences, with less than 10% occurring only once. This specimen consisted of whole blood, obtained in connection with sensitization to the hapten diphenylcyclopropenone (DPC). The source is a woman aged 45 to 65 with alopecia areata. Some clones in this sample may be carry-over from other donors' samples.

This clonotype was observed a handful of times. V gene TRBV20-1 combines with J gene TRBJ2-7; D perhaps matches TRBD1 (6 bases). V lost 3 bases and J 0 bases, leaving 12 bases between the germline ends. Germline CDR1 reads DFQATT; CDR2 reads SNEGSKA (reference sequence). The CDR3 covers 14 residues. The CDR3 spells CSARRQGSSYEQYF. CDR3 sequence (DNA): TGCAGTGCTAGGCGGCAGGGGAGCTCCTACGAGCAGTACTTC.

The gene calls are TRBV4-3 and TRBJ2-1, with D perhaps matching TRBD2 (6 bases). This CDR3 region has 16 residues. Germline V gives CDR1 LGHNA, CDR2 YSLEER. Between the trimmed V and J ends, which lost 0 bases and 0 bases, there was a span of 9 bases. The CDR3 spells CASSQDGGISYNEQFF. CDR3 bases: TGCGCCAGCAGCCAAGATGGGGGGATCTCCTACAATGAGCAGTTCTTC.

This clonotype was counted many times. This chain joins TRBV7-2 and TRBJ1-3; 8 nucleotides align to TRBD1. The CDR3 consists of 15 residues. Germline CDR1 and CDR2: SGHTA and FQGNSA. V lost 2 bases, J lost 8 bases, and 8 bases stayed unmatched. The chain's CDR3 is CASSLRSGQDYTIYF. CDR3 coding DNA: TGTGCCAGCAGCTTAAGGTCGGGACAGGACTACACCATATATTTT. The whole variable domain, filled in from reference TRBV7-2 and TRBJ1-3, reads GAGVSQSPSNKVTEKGKDVELRCDPISGHTALYWYRQSLGQGLEFLIYFQGNSAPDKSGLPSDRFSAERTGGSVSTLTIQRTQQEDSAVYLCASSLRSGQDYTIYFGEGSWLTVV.

This clonotype occurred a few times. This chain's CDR3 is CAITSRTHEQYF. CDR3 DNA sequence: TGTGCCATCACCTCTCGGACACACGAGCAGTACTTC. The chain joins TRBV10-3 to TRBJ2-7; tentatively, D is TRBD1 (5 bases). V lost 7 bases and J lost 5, with 12 bases in between. This CDR3 has 12 residues. CDR1 and CDR2 (germline): ENHRY, SYGVKD.

The CDR3 loop is CASSYSSQARISPLHF. As DNA, the CDR3 is TGTGCCAGCAGTTACTCGTCCCAGGCGAGGATCTCACCCCTCCACTTT. The J gene is TRBJ1-6, the V gene TRBV6-5; no clear D. CDR3 length: 16 amino acids. The ends were cut back, 0 bases at V and 10 bases at J, with 16 bases in the middle. Per the germline V gene, CDR1 is MNHEY and CDR2 is SVGAGI.

There are many counts of this clonotype. V usage is TRBV18 and J usage is TRBJ1-4, with 9 bases that match TRBD1. CDR1 is KGHSH, CDR2 LQKENI, per germline. V gave up 3 bases and J gave up 7 bases; unmatched junction bases: 0. The CDR3 runs to 13 residues. CDR3 DNA sequence: TGTGCCAGCTCACCGGGACAGGGTGAAAAACTGTTTTTT. Translation: CASSPGQGEKLFF.

This sequence joins TRBV28 and TRBJ1-6, with D unresolved. The CDR3 length is 14 residues. V was shortened by 3 bases and J by 6 bases, with 9 bases between the two germline ends. Per the germline V gene, CDR1 is MDHEN and CDR2 is SYDVKM. The CDR3 DNA is TGTGCCAGCAGTTTCCCGCTACCTAATTCACCCCTCCACTTT. Translation: CASSFPLPNSPLHF. Filled out from reference TRBV28 and TRBJ1-6, the complete variable domain reads DVKVTQSSRYLVKRTGEKVFLECVQDMDHENMFWYRQDPGLGLRLIYFSYDVKMKEKGDIPEGYSVSREKKERFSLILESASTNQTSMYLCASSFPLPNSPLHFGNGTRLTVT.

By share of the sample, this clonotype is medium-sized. CDR3 region: CASSLTLSGQINQPQHF. Here the CDR3 DNA reads TGTGCCAGCAGCTTGACACTCTCTGGGCAGATCAATCAGCCCCAGCATTTT. The chain uses TRBV5-5 and TRBJ1-5, with unresolved D. From germline, CDR1 is SGHKS and CDR2 YYEKEE (reference sequence). Trimming took 1 base from V and 3 from J, leaving 17 bases between them. The CDR3 sequence is 17 residues long.

At least ten counts were recorded for this clonotype. The gene calls are TRBV20-1 and TRBJ1-4; tentative D call: TRBD1 (6 bases). The V end was cut by 5 bases, the J end by 3 bases, with 16 bases between. The CDR3 has 15 residues. The germline CDR1 and CDR2 sequences are DFQATT and SNEGSKA (reference sequence). The CDR3 spells CSAPGGLGANEKLFF. As DNA, the CDR3 is TGCAGTGCTCCCGGGGGCCTTGGGGCTAATGAAAAACTGTTTTTT.

This clonotype appeared many times. The chain couples TRBV7-9 to TRBJ1-1, with a tentative D call TRBD1 (6 bases). The CDR3 loop spans 17 amino acids. Trimming left V 1 base short and J 5 bases short, with 20 bases between. Germline lookup yields CDR1 SEHNR and CDR2 FQNEAQ (reference sequence). In nucleotides, the CDR3 is TGTGCCAGCAGCTTAGATTCGGGCCCGCAGGGGAGGACTGAAGCTTTCTTT. Translating it yields CASSLDSGPQGRTEAFF.

This clonotype showed up just a few times. This chain links TRBV12-3 or TRBV12-4 with TRBJ1-2; D gene ambiguous. Trimming pared 3 bases from V and 3 bases from J, leaving 11 bases between. The CDR3 sequence is 14 residues long. In DNA form, the CDR3 reads TGTGCCAGCAGTTTTCCCTACTCCGACTATGGCTACACCTTC. Translated, it gives CASSFPYSDYGYTF.

The CDR3 DNA reads TGTGCCAGCAGTAAACAGAAACCCCTAGAGACCCAGTACTTC. It is translated as CASSKQKPLETQYF. V gene TRBV7-2 combines with J gene TRBJ2-5; no clear D. Germline assignment: CDR1 SGHTA and CDR2 FQGNSA. Trimming stripped 6 bases from V and 4 bases from J, with 15 bases between. The CDR3 sequence is 14 residues long.

This chain connects TRBV3-1 to TRBJ2-7; no clear D gene. CDR1 is LGHDT and CDR2 is YNNKEL in the germline V gene (reference sequence). Trimming left V 2 bases short and J 4 bases short, with 15 bases between. There are 15 residues in the CDR3. CDR3 bases: TGTGCCAGCAGCCAAAAATCGACCCAGGCTTACGAGCAGTACTTC. It yields the protein CASSQKSTQAYEQYF.

This clonotype was recorded many times. The chain recombines TRBV28 with TRBJ2-5; perhaps TRBD1 as D (5 bases). The CDR3 covers 11 residues. V was trimmed by 6 bases and J by 4 bases, leaving 6 bases between them. Per germline, CDR1 MDHEN and CDR2 SYDVKM. The CDR3: CASRGPETQYF. The CDR3 nucleotides read TGTGCCAGCAGGGGGCCAGAGACCCAGTACTTC.

The rearrangement links TRBV12-3 or TRBV12-4 to TRBJ2-2, with 10 bases matching TRBD2. Unmatched junction bases numbered 7, after V lost 8 bases and J lost 4 bases. This CDR3 spans 15 amino acids. DNA for the CDR3: TGTGCCAGCCGGCGGATAGCGGGGGGCACCGGGGAGCTGTTTTTT. This translates into CASRRIAGGTGELFF.

The chain employs TRBV12-3 or TRBV12-4 and TRBJ2-7, with 8 bases lining up with TRBD2. The length of the CDR3 is 14 residues. Trimming took 7 bases from V and 3 from J; bases not matched to a gene: 8. CDR3: CASTTTSGNYEQYF. The CDR3 DNA reads as TGTGCCAGCACAACAACTAGCGGTAACTACGAGCAGTACTTC.

This clonotype has a handful of counts. In DNA form, the CDR3 reads TGTGCCAGTAGGGAGGTGGGGGGCTCTTTGCCCCAGCATTTT. As protein: CASREVGGSLPQHF. The V gene is TRBV19, the J gene TRBJ1-5; D perhaps matches TRBD1 (6 bases). Germline V lookup: CDR1 LNHDA, CDR2 SQIVND (reference sequence). This CDR3 is 14 amino acids long. Trimming removed 6 bases at V and 9 bases at J, with 18 bases between.

This rearrangement joins TRBV28 to TRBJ1-1, with D perhaps matching TRBD1 (5 bases). There are 14 residues in the CDR3. V lost 3 bases to trimming and J lost 7 bases, with 15 bases between them. Germline-derived CDR1 and CDR2 are MDHEN and SYDVKM. This CDR3 reads CASSFLGPTVEAFF. DNA for the CDR3: TGTGCCAGCAGTTTCCTGGGGCCCACTGTTGAAGCTTTCTTT.

The J gene is TRBJ2-2, the V gene TRBV6-2 or TRBV6-3; 7 positions agree with TRBD1. The CDR3 sequence is 15 residues long. CDR1 and CDR2 (germline): MNHEY, SVGEGT. Trimming at V came to 6 bases and at J to 2 bases, leaving 6 bases not matched to a gene. In DNA, the CDR3 is TGTGCCAGCAGGGGTAGGACAGGAAACACCGGGGAGCTGTTTTTT. Amino acid sequence: CASRGRTGNTGELFF.

This chain joins TRBV5-1 and TRBJ1-5; D gene unclear. Germline loops: CDR1 SGHRS, CDR2 YFSETQ. CDR3 size: 11 residues. Trimming removed 2 bases at V and 6 bases at J, with 3 bases between. The CDR3 region is CASSFPQPQHF. The CDR3, as DNA: TGCGCCAGCAGCTTCCCTCAGCCCCAGCATTTT.

The V and J genes are TRBV18 and TRBJ1-1; tentative D call: TRBD1 (6 bases). The V gene lost 4 bases and the J gene lost 4 bases, with 10 bases spanning the gap. Germline lookup yields CDR1 KGHSH and CDR2 LQKENI. CDR3 length: 13 amino acids. CDR3 residues: CASSQQGGTEAFF. For the CDR3, the DNA is TGTGCCAGCTCACAACAGGGCGGCACTGAAGCTTTCTTT.

This sequence joins TRBV29-1 and TRBJ2-5; 8 bases align to TRBD1. J gave up 1 base and V 0 bases, and 7 bases lay outside the gene matches. CDR1 is SQVTM and CDR2 is ANQGSEA in the germline V gene. The CDR3 length is 16 residues. DNA of the CDR3: TGCAGCGTTGAAGACCCTCTCGGGACAGGCCAAGAGACCCAGTACTTC. Protein sequence: CSVEDPLGTGQETQYF. The entire variable domain, with the rest obtained from reference TRBV29-1 and TRBJ2-5, is as follows: SAVISQKPSRDICQRGTSLTIQCQVDSQVTMMFWYRQQPGQSLTLIATANQGSEATYESGFVIDKFPISRPNLTFSTLTVSNMSPEDSSIYLCSVEDPLGTGQETQYFGPGTRLLVL.

This clonotype was counted once. This chain connects TRBV28 to TRBJ2-7; TRBD1 matches at 11 bases. V shed 8 bases and J 6 bases; nucleotides not matched to a gene: 6. This CDR3 region has 13 residues. CDR1 is MDHEN, CDR2 SYDVKM, per germline. In DNA form, the CDR3 reads TGTGCCAGCTGCCGGGACAGGGGGACCGAGCAGTACTTC. Residues: CASCRDRGTEQYF. Filled out from reference TRBV28 and TRBJ2-7, the complete variable domain reads DVKVTQSSRYLVKRTGEKVFLECVQDMDHENMFWYRQDPGLGLRLIYFSYDVKMKEKGDIPEGYSVSREKKERFSLILESASTNQTSMYLCASCRDRGTEQYFGPGTRLTVT.

This clonotype was detected many times. V usage is TRBV25-1 and J usage is TRBJ1-1, with D unresolved. The CDR3 consists of 11 residues. Germline V gene sequence: CDR1 MGHDK, CDR2 SYGVNS. V shed 6 bases and J shed 3 bases, with 5 bases lying between them. CDR3: CASRSDTEAFF. In DNA form, the CDR3 reads TGTGCCAGCAGGTCCGACACTGAAGCTTTCTTT. Filled out from reference TRBV25-1 and TRBJ1-1, the complete variable domain reads EADIYQTPRYLVIGTGKKITLECSQTMGHDKMYWYQQDPGMELHLIHYSYGVNSTEKGDLSSESTVSRIRTEHFPLTLESARPSHTSQYLCASRSDTEAFFGQGTRLTVV.